The clone carrying this T cell receptor (beta chain) came up a few times. Antigen specificity is unknown. This entry comes from a study of T-cell memory formation after mild COVID-19. Notes on the study in general: There was a balanced CD4/CD8 profile in clones contracting day 15 to 85, and later expanders leaned CD4+. Contracting CD4+ clones were located mainly in CM and EM, and CD8+ clones in EMRA.

CDR1 and CDR2 from the germline V gene are MNHNS and SASEGT. The CDR3 runs to 16 residues. The V end was cut by 2 bases, the J end by 2 bases, with 14 bases between. TCRdb reanalysed the 5' RACE reads using MiXCR and keeps one entry per CDR3 protein. The profile shows a few hundred thousand distinct CDR3 sequences, 15% of them singletons. The sequence derives from a man in his late teens or twenties who had mild COVID-19 (a few samples of this study predate the infection). Cell type and time point are not known. Sequences were obtained from PBMCs or a T cell subset sorted from them (not recorded which). The chain recombines TRBV6-1 with TRBJ2-3; D is ambiguous. DNA for the CDR3: TGTGCCAGCAGTGAAAGACGAGGACCGTCCACAGATACGCAGTATTTT. Protein: CASSERRGPSTDTQYF.